The 32 T cell receptor beta chains given below trace back to one sample, sequenced in a study of blood T cell repertoires in COVID-19. Profiled with immunoSEQ multiplex PCR; TCRdb holds only in-frame clones, not every one. The sample contains approximately 100,000 clones, roughly nine tenths of which appear only once. The sample consisted of peripheral blood. The receptors shown here come from a man aged 50 to 59 with acute or convalescent COVID-19.

This chain joins TRBV7-2 and TRBJ1-1; 8 nucleotides match TRBD1. The CDR3 sequence is 15 residues long. CDR1 is SGHTA, CDR2 FQGNSA, per germline. V shed 5 bases and J 11 bases; nucleotides not matched to a gene: 16. The DNA of the CDR3 is TGTGCCAGCAGCGACCGGACAGGGATCTTTCCCGGGGCTTTCTTT. It yields the protein CASSDRTGIFPGAFF.

This chain's CDR3 is CASSQQGPQVYGYTF. The CDR3 nucleotides read TGTGCCAGCAGTCAACAGGGACCCCAGGTCTATGGCTACACCTTC. The genes are TRBV6-2 or TRBV6-3 and TRBJ1-2; D is perhaps TRBD1 (6 bases). Trimming pared 5 bases from V and 4 bases from J, leaving 17 bases between. CDR3 length equals 15 residues. Germline V gene lookup returns CDR1 MNHEY and CDR2 SVGEGT.

This sequence joins TRBV9 and TRBJ2-2; 7 positions match TRBD2. The ends lost 0 bases at V and 7 bases at J; junction bases unmatched: 3. Germline V CDR1 and CDR2: SGDLS, YYNGEE. The CDR3 is 14 residues long. This CDR3 is CASSVVGGIGELFF. The CDR3 DNA follows: TGTGCCAGCAGCGTAGTGGGGGGGATCGGGGAGCTGTTTTTT.

This rearrangement joins TRBV4-3 to TRBJ2-3; 15 bases line up with TRBD2. Trimming removed 4 bases from V and 3 bases from J; junction bases left unmatched: 2. In germline, CDR1 is LGHNA, CDR2 YSLEER. This CDR3 has 16 residues. CDR3: CASSLGLAGGTDTQYF. In DNA, the CDR3 is TGCGCCAGCAGCCTGGGACTAGCGGGGGGAACAGATACGCAGTATTTT.

CDR3 amino acids: CATSIRGQGHRDNEQFF. CDR3 DNA sequence: TGTGCCACCAGCATTAGGGGACAGGGCCACCGGGACAATGAGCAGTTCTTC. The chain recombines TRBV24-1 with TRBJ2-1, with 9 bases fitting TRBD1. Germline V gives CDR1 KGHDR, CDR2 SFDVKD. There are 17 residues in the CDR3. J lost 5 bases, V lost 7 bases, and 14 bases had no gene match.

The V call is TRBV11-3, the J call TRBJ2-7, with no clear D. CDR3 length: 12 residues. Germline CDR1 SGHNT, CDR2 YENEEA. Deletions cut 4 bases from V and 0 bases from J, with 4 bases between. CDR3 sequence: CASSSSSYEQYF. The DNA of the CDR3 is TGTGCCAGCAGCTCGAGCTCCTACGAGCAGTACTTC.

J is TRBJ1-1 and V is TRBV29-1; 7 positions agree with TRBD1. The ends lost 6 bases at V and 4 bases at J; junction bases unmatched: 8. The CDR3 runs 13 residues. Germline loops: CDR1 SQVTM, CDR2 ANQGSEA. This chain's CDR3 is CSVADRAVTEAFF. In nucleotides, the CDR3 is TGCAGCGTAGCTGACAGGGCGGTCACTGAAGCTTTCTTT.

The CDR3 DNA reads TGTGCCAGCAGCTCTGGGCAGGCCGGGGGTGAAAAACTGTTTTTT. It codes for CASSSGQAGGEKLFF. The chain couples TRBV11-2 to TRBJ1-4, with TRBD1 as a possible D gene (5 bases). The CDR3 runs 15 residues. Germline V lookup: CDR1 SGHAT, CDR2 FQNNGV. The V and J ends lost 4 bases and 7 bases respectively, with 16 bases between them.

V usage is TRBV5-1 and J usage is TRBJ2-3, with 8 positions matching TRBD2. The CDR3 has 16 amino acids. V trimming: 2 bases; J trimming: 2 bases; junction bases outside the gene matches: 7. Germline V gives CDR1 SGHRS, CDR2 YFSETQ. The CDR3 here is CASSLGLAQATDTQYF. The CDR3 DNA reads TGCGCCAGCAGCTTAGGACTAGCTCAAGCCACAGATACGCAGTATTTT.

The V gene is TRBV6-5, the J gene TRBJ2-1; no clear D. This CDR3 spans 15 amino acids. Germline V gives CDR1 MNHEY, CDR2 SVGAGI. V lost 4 bases to trimming and J lost 0 bases, with 10 bases between them. CDR3 coding DNA: TGTGCCAGCAGTTCCTTCCGGAGCTCCTACAATGAGCAGTTCTTC. This encodes CASSSFRSSYNEQFF.

The gene calls are TRBV29-1 and TRBJ2-2, with 7 bases matching TRBD2. The V and J ends lost 4 bases and 5 bases, in that order; junction bases with no gene match: 7. This CDR3 has 14 residues. Germline V gives CDR1 SQVTM, CDR2 ANQGSEA. The chain's CDR3 is CSVGRAGVTGELFF. CDR3 DNA sequence: TGCAGCGTTGGCCGGGCGGGGGTTACCGGGGAGCTGTTTTTT.

V gene TRBV7-2 combines with J gene TRBJ2-4; tentatively, D is TRBD2 (6 bases). Germline V CDR1 and CDR2: SGHTA, FQGNSA. CDR3 size: 16 residues. V lost 5 bases and J lost 0, with 14 bases in between. The CDR3 spells CASSDGGTIAKNIQYF. The CDR3, as DNA: TGTGCCAGCAGCGACGGGGGAACGATAGCCAAAAACATTCAGTACTTC.

Only a few counts were recorded for this clone. V is TRBV5-6 and J is TRBJ2-5; D possibly corresponds to TRBD2 (5 bases). The CDR3 totals 14 residues. Germline assignment: CDR1 SGHDT and CDR2 YYEEEE. V was pared by 1 base and J by 5 bases, with 12 bases between. The CDR3 spells CASSLTSSGETQYF. In DNA form, the CDR3 reads TGTGCCAGCAGCTTGACTAGTTCGGGCGAGACCCAGTACTTC.

The chain joins TRBV6-5 to TRBJ2-2; 7 bases are a match to TRBD1. Losses at the gene ends were 4 bases for V and 6 bases for J; bases not matched to a gene: 11. In germline, CDR1 is MNHEY, CDR2 SVGAGI. There are 16 residues in the CDR3. In nucleotides, the CDR3 is TGTGCCAGCAGTTTCCTAAACCCACAGGGGCCCGGGGAGCTGTTTTTT. It codes for CASSFLNPQGPGELFF.

This chain links TRBV6-2 or TRBV6-3 with TRBJ1-5, with 7 bases identical to TRBD1. The CDR3 totals 18 residues. Germline trimming cut 2 bases from V and 7 bases from J; bases unmatched to any gene: 17. The germline gives CDR1 MNHEY, CDR2 SVGEGT. The CDR3 is CASSYRRSIGGEGQPQHF. As DNA, the CDR3 is TGTGCCAGCAGTTACCGTCGCAGTATAGGGGGCGAGGGGCAGCCCCAGCATTTT.

The chain uses TRBV27 and TRBJ1-6, with 9 positions matching TRBD1. With 4 bases clipped from V and 7 bases from J, the junction kept 2 bases outside the gene matches. The CDR3 covers 14 residues. CDR1 is MNHEY, CDR2 SMNVEV, per germline (reference sequence). This chain's CDR3 is CASSSGTGNSPLHF. CDR3 in DNA: TGTGCCAGCAGTTCCGGGACAGGGAATTCACCCCTCCACTTT.

The gene calls are TRBV28 and TRBJ1-1, with a weak D call TRBD1 (5 bases). The V end lost 7 bases, the J end lost 0 bases, and 9 bases lay between the germline ends. Germline CDR1 is MDHEN and CDR2 is SYDVKM. The CDR3 covers 13 residues. The CDR3 coding sequence is TGTGCCAGCACCCAGGGAATGAACACTGAAGCTTTCTTT. This encodes CASTQGMNTEAFF.

This rearrangement joins TRBV27 to TRBJ1-2; TRBD1 matches 9 bases. The V and J ends lost 5 bases and 5 bases, in that order; junction bases with no gene match: 3. The CDR3 has 13 residues. The germline gives CDR1 MNHEY, CDR2 SMNVEV (reference sequence). The CDR3 region is CASSQGQGYGYTF. In nucleotides, the CDR3 is TGTGCCAGCAGTCAGGGACAGGGATATGGCTACACCTTC.

The rearrangement joins TRBV5-5 to TRBJ1-6; TRBD1 might be the D (5 bases). CDR1 SGHKS and CDR2 YYEKEE come from the germline V gene (reference sequence). V shed 0 bases and J shed 2 bases, with 9 bases lying between them. This CDR3 has 16 amino acids. CDR3 loop: CASSLVQGAYNSPLHF. CDR3 sequence (DNA): TGTGCCAGCAGCTTGGTTCAGGGTGCCTATAATTCACCCCTCCACTTT.

The V and J genes are TRBV9 and TRBJ2-7; 9 bases align to TRBD2. This CDR3 is 15 amino acids long. CDR1 and CDR2 (germline): SGDLS, YYNGEE. The V and J ends lost 0 bases and 2 bases, in that order; junction bases with no gene match: 3. DNA of the CDR3: TGTGCCAGCAGCGTAGCTCTAGCGGGGACCTACGAGCAGTACTTC. Its translation: CASSVALAGTYEQYF.

This clone came up once. This chain joins TRBV18 and TRBJ1-1; 9 bases align to TRBD1. Germline CDR1 and CDR2: KGHSH and LQKENI. J lost 3 bases, V lost 3 bases, and 5 bases had no gene match. The CDR3 spans 15 residues. The CDR3 reads CASSPNRGPDTEAFF. The DNA for the CDR3 is TGTGCCAGCTCACCTAACAGGGGGCCTGACACTGAAGCTTTCTTT. The entire variable domain, with the rest obtained from reference TRBV18 and TRBJ1-1, is as follows: NAGVMQNPRHLVRRRGQEARLRCSPMKGHSHVYWYRQLPEEGLKFMVYLQKENIIDESGMPKERFSAEFPKEGPSILRIQQVVRGDSAAYFCASSPNRGPDTEAFFGQGTRLTVV.

This clone was seen a few times. The rearrangement joins TRBV2 to TRBJ2-4; 7 positions match TRBD1. The CDR3 is 15 residues long. J lost 8 bases, V lost 6 bases, and 13 bases had no gene match. Looked up from germline, CDR1 is SNHLY and CDR2 is FYNNEI. The CDR3 DNA is TGTGCCAGCAGGGATCCGACAGGGAGAGGAGACATTCAGTACTTC. It is translated as CASRDPTGRGDIQYF.

This clone was recorded once. The chain carries TRBV21-1 and TRBJ2-3; the DNA was not compared with TRBD1, the D call given in the table. TRBV21-1 is deemed a pseudogene. The CDR3 runs 11 residues. CDR3 sequence: CASSRQDTRHF. In nucleotides, the CDR3 is TGTGCCAGCAGCAGACAGGATACGCGACATTTT.

The rearrangement links TRBV2 to TRBJ1-1, with D maybe TRBD1 (5 bases). CDR1 is SNHLY and CDR2 is FYNNEI in the germline V gene. The CDR3 consists of 13 residues. V was shortened by 7 bases and J by 0 bases, with 9 bases between the two germline ends. CDR3 DNA sequence: TGTGCCAGCACGACAGCGATGAACACTGAAGCTTTCTTT. Amino acids: CASTTAMNTEAFF. Full variable domain (rest looked up from reference TRBV2 and TRBJ1-1): EPEVTQTPSHQVTQMGQEVILRCVPISNHLYFYWYRQILGQKVEFLVSFYNNEISEKSEIFDDQFSVERPDGSNFTLKIRSTKLEDSAMYFCASTTAMNTEAFFGQGTRLTVV.

The chain employs TRBV18 and TRBJ2-5; a weak D match, TRBD2 (5 bases). V shed 5 bases and J shed 7 bases, with 11 bases lying between them. This CDR3 comprises 12 residues. CDR1 is KGHSH and CDR2 is LQKENI in the germline V gene. DNA for the CDR3: TGTGCCAGCTCAACGGGGTTAGGGACCCAGTACTTC. Protein product: CASSTGLGTQYF. Filled out from reference TRBV18 and TRBJ2-5, the complete variable domain reads NAGVMQNPRHLVRRRGQEARLRCSPMKGHSHVYWYRQLPEEGLKFMVYLQKENIIDESGMPKERFSAEFPKEGPSILRIQQVVRGDSAAYFCASSTGLGTQYFGPGTRLLVL.

The chain couples TRBV3-1 (or the pseudogene TRBV3-2) to TRBJ2-2; TRBD1 agrees at 8 bases. V shed 1 base and J 4 bases; nucleotides not matched to a gene: 2. From germline, CDR1 is LGHDT and CDR2 YNNKEL (reference sequence). The CDR3 consists of 15 residues. This CDR3 reads CASSQGTGFTGELFF. CDR3 nucleotides: TGTGCCAGCAGCCAAGGGACAGGGTTCACCGGGGAGCTGTTTTTT.

The rearrangement links TRBV27 to TRBJ1-2; a weak D match, TRBD1 (5 bases). Germline CDR1 is MNHEY and CDR2 is SMNVEV (reference sequence). The V end lost 5 bases, the J end lost 0 bases, and 13 bases lay between the germline ends. The CDR3 has 15 residues. DNA for the CDR3: TGTGCCAGCAGTCCCAACGACAGAGCTAACTATGGCTACACCTTC. Amino acid sequence: CASSPNDRANYGYTF.

As to this clone: This sample includes further DNA sequences coding for the same CDR3. V usage is TRBV27 and J usage is TRBJ1-5, with no clear D. This CDR3 region has 12 residues. Germline V gene data show CDR1 as MNHEY and CDR2 as SMNVEV (reference sequence). Deletions cut 5 bases from V and 4 bases from J, with 6 bases between. CDR3 protein: CASSGQNQPQHF. For the CDR3, the DNA is TGTGCCAGCAGTGGCCAGAATCAGCCCCAGCATTTT.

V is TRBV15 and J is TRBJ2-7, with D perhaps matching TRBD2 (5 bases). Germline values: CDR1 LNHNV, CDR2 YYDKDF (reference sequence). Trimming removed 6 bases at V and 2 bases at J, with 8 bases between. There are 12 residues in the CDR3. For the CDR3, the DNA is TGTGCCACCAGTTTCGGGACCTACGAGCAGTACTTC. Encoded protein: CATSFGTYEQYF.

This clone was seen only once. The chain carries TRBV4-1 and TRBJ2-2; 8 nucleotides align to TRBD1. V dropped 1 base and J dropped 1; count of bases not matched to a gene: 2. CDR1 is MGHRA and CDR2 is YSYEKL in the germline V gene. The CDR3 runs 16 residues. The CDR3 coding sequence is TGCGCCAGCAGCCAAGGACAGGGGATGAACACCGGGGAGCTGTTTTTT. Amino acid sequence: CASSQGQGMNTGELFF.

The chain uses TRBV3-1 (or the pseudogene TRBV3-2) and TRBJ2-7; TRBD1 is a possible D gene (6 bases). V lost 4 bases, J lost 0 bases, and 10 bases lay in between. The CDR3 is 14 amino acids. Germline lookup yields CDR1 LGHDT and CDR2 YNNKEL (reference sequence). This CDR3 is CASSPRGGSYEQYF. The CDR3 DNA reads as TGTGCCAGCAGCCCCCGAGGGGGCTCCTACGAGCAGTACTTC.

V is TRBV6-2 or TRBV6-3 and J is TRBJ1-6; TRBD1 matches at 7 bases. There are 15 residues in the CDR3. Germline CDR1 is MNHEY and CDR2 is SVGEGT. With V trimmed by 2 bases and J by 10 bases, 8 bases remained unmatched. The CDR3 region is CASSYPDRVGSPLHF. For the CDR3, the DNA is TGTGCCAGCAGTTACCCAGACAGGGTAGGCTCACCCCTCCACTTT.